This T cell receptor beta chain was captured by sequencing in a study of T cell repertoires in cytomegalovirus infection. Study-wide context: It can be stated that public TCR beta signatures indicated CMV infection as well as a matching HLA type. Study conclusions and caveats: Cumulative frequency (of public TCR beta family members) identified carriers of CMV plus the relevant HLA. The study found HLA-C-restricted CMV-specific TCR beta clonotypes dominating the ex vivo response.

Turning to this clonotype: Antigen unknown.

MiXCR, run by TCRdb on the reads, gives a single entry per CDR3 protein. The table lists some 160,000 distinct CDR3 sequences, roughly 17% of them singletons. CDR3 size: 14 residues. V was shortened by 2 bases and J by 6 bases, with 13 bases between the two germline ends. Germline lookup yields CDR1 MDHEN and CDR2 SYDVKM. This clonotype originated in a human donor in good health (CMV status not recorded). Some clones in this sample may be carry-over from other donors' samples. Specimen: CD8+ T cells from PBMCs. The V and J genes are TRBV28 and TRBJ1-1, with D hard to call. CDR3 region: CASSLRPLKAEAFF. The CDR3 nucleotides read TGTGCCAGCAGTTTACGGCCACTGAAGGCTGAAGCTTTCTTT.